The sequence of this T cell receptor (beta chain) was determined in a study of blood T cell repertoires in COVID-19. Study overall: There were acute and convalescent COVID-19 samples, and they came from the United States, Italy and Spain.

Original processing notes: Reference gene primer amplification gave estimated nucleated cell counts. Only in-frame clones appear in the TCRdb table, and some are missing; sequencing was by immunoSEQ multiplex PCR. The V and J calls and clone size were taken over from that table, and D and trimming were inferred from the DNA. The sample records around 370,000 clones, about 90% being singletons. Trimming pared 2 bases from V and 1 base from J, leaving 27 bases between. The CDR3 runs 22 residues. From germline, CDR1 is MNHEY and CDR2 SMNVEV (reference sequence). The rearrangement links TRBV27 to TRBJ2-6; no clear D gene. Specimen: peripheral blood. The clonotype was recovered from a woman younger than 35 who had recovered from COVID-19. Here the CDR3 reads CASSLKVAAGRPPLSGANVLTF. CDR3 bases: TGTGCCAGCAGTTTAAAGGTAGCTGCCGGAAGGCCTCCGTTATCTGGGGCCAACGTCCTGACTTTC.